The 26 T cell receptor beta chains given below trace back to one sample, sequenced in a study of T cell responses to AZD1222 COVID-19 vaccine. Assay: immunoSEQ multiplex PCR; the TCRdb copy retains only in-frame clones and omits some. The table has 140,000 to 150,000 clones, 91% seen once. This specimen consisted of peripheral blood, obtained 28 days after the second AZD1222 dose. The receptors were sampled from an adult who received the AZD1222 COVID-19 vaccine.

The chain couples TRBV6-1 to TRBJ1-1, with D hard to call. Trimming removed 2 bases from V and 8 bases from J, with 12 bases in between. This CDR3 has 13 amino acids. CDR1 is MNHNS, CDR2 SASEGT, per germline. The DNA for the CDR3 is TGTGCCAGCAGTGAAACTGGATTGACCGAAGCTTTCTTT. This encodes CASSETGLTEAFF.

The V call is TRBV27, the J call TRBJ2-2, with a weak D call TRBD1 (5 bases). Germline V gene lookup returns CDR1 MNHEY and CDR2 SMNVEV (reference sequence). The CDR3 has 15 amino acids. The V and J ends lost 7 bases and 6 bases respectively, with 18 bases between them. CDR3 region: CASKSHHRQPGELFF. The CDR3, as DNA: TGTGCCAGCAAGTCCCACCACCGACAGCCCGGGGAGCTGTTTTTT.

As to this clone: Other DNA sequences in the sample encode the same CDR3. CDR3 bases: TGTGCCAGCAGCTTGGGGACCCTGTCGAGCAATCAGCCCCAGCATTTT. Encoded protein: CASSLGTLSSNQPQHF. The chain uses TRBV5-6 and TRBJ1-5, with D hard to call. Looked up from germline, CDR1 is SGHDT and CDR2 is YYEEEE. The CDR3 runs 16 residues. Trimming removed 0 bases from V and 1 base from J, with 11 bases in between. Supplemented by reference TRBV5-6 and TRBJ1-5, the full variable domain reads DAGVTQSPTHLIKTRGQQVTLRCSPKSGHDTVSWYQQALGQGPQFIFQYYEEEERQRGNFPDRFSGHQFPNYSSELNVNALLLGDSALYLCASSLGTLSSNQPQHFGDGTRLSIL.

The chain combines TRBV25-1 with TRBJ1-2; D may be TRBD1 (6 bases). From germline, CDR1 is MGHDK and CDR2 SYGVNS. This CDR3 region has 14 residues. V lost 3 bases to trimming and J lost 4 bases, with 12 bases between them. The CDR3 protein is CASSDAGAFYGYTF. The CDR3 DNA is TGTGCCAGCAGTGATGCGGGGGCTTTCTATGGCTACACCTTC.

The chain combines TRBV7-2 with TRBJ2-1; perhaps TRBD1 as D (5 bases). The germline V gene encodes CDR1 SGHTA and CDR2 FQGNSA. V was cut by 5 bases and J by 3 bases, with 17 bases left in between. The CDR3 loop spans 16 amino acids. The CDR3 DNA sequence: TGTGCCAGCAGCAAGCCGCAGGGTGCGATCTACAATGAGCAGTTCTTC. Encoded protein: CASSKPQGAIYNEQFF. Using reference TRBV7-2 and TRBJ2-1 for the parts outside the CDR3, the full variable domain is GAGVSQSPSNKVTEKGKDVELRCDPISGHTALYWYRQSLGQGLEFLIYFQGNSAPDKSGLPSDRFSAERTGGSVSTLTIQRTQQEDSAVYLCASSKPQGAIYNEQFFGPGTRLTVL.

The chain uses TRBV15 and TRBJ1-1; 9 positions match TRBD1. The CDR3 runs to 15 residues. Germline loops: CDR1 LNHNV, CDR2 YYDKDF (reference sequence). The V gene end was trimmed by 0 bases and the J gene end by 4 bases; junction bases not matched to a gene: 3. This CDR3 is CATSRDPGQGTEAFF. CDR3 nucleotide sequence: TGTGCCACCAGCAGAGATCCGGGACAGGGCACTGAAGCTTTCTTT. The whole variable domain, remainder taken from reference TRBV15 and TRBJ1-1, is DAMVIQNPRYQVTQFGKPVTLSCSQTLNHNVMYWYQQKSSQAPKLLFHYYDKDFNNEADTPDNFQSRRPNTSFCFLDIRSPGLGDTAMYLCATSRDPGQGTEAFFGQGTRLTVV.

This rearrangement joins TRBV5-1 to TRBJ2-7; 7 nucleotides align to TRBD1. CDR1 and CDR2 (germline): SGHRS, YFSETQ. The CDR3 is made up of 14 amino acids. V shed 4 bases, J shed 2 bases, and the junction held 6 bases outside the gene matches. CDR3 residues: CASSTAGGPYEQYF. CDR3 coding DNA: TGCGCCAGCAGCACGGCAGGGGGTCCCTACGAGCAGTACTTC.

This chain links TRBV2 with TRBJ2-7; weak D call: TRBD2 (5 bases). Trimming took 7 bases from V and 1 from J, leaving 14 bases between them. Germline-derived CDR1 and CDR2 are SNHLY and FYNNEI. The CDR3 covers 14 residues. The CDR3 nucleotides are TGTGCCAGCAAGGGTTTTGAGGGATCCTACGAGCAGTACTTC. The encoded protein is CASKGFEGSYEQYF.

The chain uses TRBV11-3 and TRBJ2-7; 8 nucleotides align to TRBD1. CDR1 and CDR2 from the germline V gene are SGHNT and YENEEA. The V and J ends lost 3 bases and 0 bases, in that order; junction bases with no gene match: 10. The CDR3 totals 17 residues. For the CDR3, the DNA is TGTGCCAGCAGCTTTGTAAAAGGGGGACAGGTCTCCTACGAGCAGTACTTC. Residues: CASSFVKGGQVSYEQYF.

Of note for this clone: This CDR3 is also generated by other DNA sequences in the sample. This chain joins TRBV5-1 and TRBJ2-7; D uncertain. Germline CDR1 reads SGHRS; CDR2 reads YFSETQ. The CDR3 sequence is 12 residues long. Trimming left V 0 bases short and J 2 bases short, with 3 bases between. The CDR3 bases are TGCGCCAGCAGCTTGGACACCTACGAGCAGTACTTC. Translating it yields CASSLDTYEQYF.

J is TRBJ1-4 and V is TRBV18; D is ambiguous. Trimming stripped 2 bases from V and 4 bases from J, with 8 bases between. This CDR3 contains 14 residues. Looked up from germline, CDR1 is KGHSH and CDR2 is LQKENI. CDR3 sequence reads: CASSPESFNEKLFF. For the CDR3, the DNA is TGTGCCAGCTCACCAGAGTCCTTTAATGAAAAACTGTTTTTT.

The V gene is TRBV12-5, the J gene TRBJ2-3; D could derive from TRBD1 or TRBD2 (6 bases each). The germline CDR1 and CDR2 sequences are LGHNT and FRNRAP. The CDR3 is made up of 14 amino acids. CDR3 sequence reads: CALKGGSSTDTQYF. The CDR3 nucleotides are TGTGCACTCAAAGGGGGGAGTAGCACAGATACGCAGTATTTT.

The chain combines TRBV19 with TRBJ1-2; D call uncertain. The CDR3 is 15 residues long. Germline-derived CDR1 and CDR2 are LNHDA and SQIVND (reference sequence). V was clipped by 5 bases and J by 3 bases, with 16 bases between them. In nucleotides, the CDR3 is TGTGCCAGTAGTCTTGTCCCCAGCGGGCACTATGGCTACACCTTC. Encoded protein: CASSLVPSGHYGYTF.

The chain links TRBV29-1 to TRBJ2-7, with D tentatively TRBD1 (5 bases). CDR1 is SQVTM, CDR2 ANQGSEA, per germline. Trimming removed 4 bases from V and 4 bases from J, with 14 bases in between. The CDR3 has 13 residues. CDR3 DNA sequence: TGCAGCGTTGGGTCCAGGGCCCCTTACGAGCAGTACTTC. Its protein is CSVGSRAPYEQYF.

J is TRBJ2-2 and V is TRBV6-5; a possible D gene is TRBD1 (5 bases). Germline CDR1 is MNHEY and CDR2 is SVGAGI. Trimming pared 6 bases from V and 4 bases from J, leaving 6 bases between. The CDR3 extends over 12 amino acids. For the CDR3, the DNA is TGTGCCAGCAGGGGGCTCACCGGGGAGCTGTTTTTT. Its protein product is CASRGLTGELFF.

The CDR3 DNA reads as TGTGCCAGCAGTTCATACAGGGGCGCCCACTACGAGCAGTACTTC. This translates into CASSSYRGAHYEQYF. V usage is TRBV6-5 and J usage is TRBJ2-7; TRBD1 aligns across 7 bases. Germline assignment: CDR1 MNHEY and CDR2 SVGAGI. The ends lost 4 bases at V and 3 bases at J; junction bases unmatched: 9. The CDR3 contains 15 residues.

V usage is TRBV19 and J usage is TRBJ2-7, with 10 bases aligning to TRBD1. CDR1 LNHDA and CDR2 SQIVND come from the germline V gene (reference sequence). V was clipped by 6 bases and J by 1 base; unmatched bases: 12. This CDR3 has 17 amino acids. The DNA of the CDR3 is TGTGCCAGTAGGCCCGCCCTCGGACAGGGGGGGTCCTACGAGCAGTACTTC. Translation gives CASRPALGQGGSYEQYF.

J is TRBJ1-5 and V is TRBV19, with TRBD1 as a possible D gene (6 bases). This CDR3 region has 14 residues. The germline CDR1 and CDR2 sequences are LNHDA and SQIVND (reference sequence). Deletions cut 3 bases from V and 5 bases from J, with 11 bases between. The CDR3 reads CASSIDRRDQPQHF. CDR3 nucleotides: TGTGCCAGTAGTATCGACAGGAGGGATCAGCCCCAGCATTTT.

V and J are TRBV5-1 and TRBJ1-2; tentatively, D is TRBD1 (5 bases). This CDR3 contains 15 residues. Per the germline V gene, CDR1 is SGHRS and CDR2 is YFSETQ. Trimming took 0 bases from V and 4 from J, leaving 13 bases between them. The CDR3 loop is CASSLGTRASYGYTF. The CDR3 region has the DNA TGCGCCAGCAGCTTGGGGACACGGGCTTCCTATGGCTACACCTTC. The variable domain in full, with the rest retrieved from reference TRBV5-1 and TRBJ1-2, is KAGVTQTPRYLIKTRGQQVTLSCSPISGHRSVSWYQQTPGQGLQFLFEYFSETQRNKGNFPGRFSGRQFSNSRSEMNVSTLELGDSALYLCASSLGTRASYGYTFGSGTRLTVV.

The chain links TRBV4-2 to TRBJ1-6; 9 bases agree with TRBD1. CDR1 LGHNA and CDR2 YNFKEQ come from the germline V gene. With 1 base clipped from V and 10 bases from J, the junction kept 5 bases outside the gene matches. The CDR3 contains 15 residues. CDR3: CASSQAGDRDSPLHF. The CDR3 bases are TGTGCCAGCAGCCAAGCGGGGGACAGGGACTCACCCCTCCACTTT.

The chain couples TRBV29-1 to TRBJ1-1; D unclear. The CDR3 length is 13 residues. Trimming took 3 bases from V and 0 from J, leaving 8 bases between them. Looked up from germline, CDR1 is SQVTM and CDR2 is ANQGSEA. The CDR3 loop is CSVEGRMNTEAFF. CDR3 nucleotide sequence: TGCAGCGTTGAGGGGAGAATGAACACTGAAGCTTTCTTT.

V is TRBV3-1 (or the pseudogene TRBV3-2) and J is TRBJ2-1, with a tentative D call TRBD2 (5 bases). From germline, CDR1 is LGHDT and CDR2 YNNKEL (reference sequence). Trimming took off 4 bases at V and 2 bases at J, with 12 bases between the two ends. This CDR3 has 15 residues. The CDR3: CASSPLIGAYNEQFF. The DNA for the CDR3 is TGTGCCAGCAGCCCATTGATCGGGGCCTACAATGAGCAGTTCTTC.

This clone was detected only once. The chain couples TRBV6-5 to TRBJ2-7; unclear D gene. V shed 0 bases and J shed 9 bases, with 12 bases lying between them. CDR1 and CDR2 (germline): MNHEY, SVGAGI. The length of the CDR3 is 13 residues. The CDR3 sequence: CASSYSSVGWQYF. CDR3 in DNA: TGTGCCAGCAGTTACTCGTCGGTGGGATGGCAGTACTTC.

The V call is TRBV19, the J call TRBJ1-2; D ambiguous. V lost 7 bases and J lost 4, with 7 bases in between. The V gene's germline CDR1 is LNHDA and CDR2 SQIVND (reference sequence). CDR3 length: 11 amino acids. DNA for the CDR3: TGTGCCAGTATCGACCTCTATGGCTACACCTTC. It codes for CASIDLYGYTF.

The gene calls are TRBV4-1 and TRBJ2-5; no firm D call. Germline V gene data show CDR1 as MGHRA and CDR2 as YSYEKL. V lost 0 bases, J lost 4 bases, and 21 bases lay in between. The CDR3 totals 18 residues. The CDR3 nucleotides read TGCGCCAGCAGCCAAGATTGGGGTCAACCTGAAAGGTCAGAGACCCAGTACTTC. The encoded protein is CASSQDWGQPERSETQYF.

V gene TRBV19 combines with J gene TRBJ1-6, with unresolved D. The CDR3 is 13 amino acids. V lost 5 bases and J lost 7, with 9 bases in between. Looked up from germline, CDR1 is LNHDA and CDR2 is SQIVND (reference sequence). The CDR3 sequence: CASSAVVNSPLHF. CDR3 coding DNA: TGTGCCAGTAGTGCCGTTGTAAATTCACCCCTCCACTTT.